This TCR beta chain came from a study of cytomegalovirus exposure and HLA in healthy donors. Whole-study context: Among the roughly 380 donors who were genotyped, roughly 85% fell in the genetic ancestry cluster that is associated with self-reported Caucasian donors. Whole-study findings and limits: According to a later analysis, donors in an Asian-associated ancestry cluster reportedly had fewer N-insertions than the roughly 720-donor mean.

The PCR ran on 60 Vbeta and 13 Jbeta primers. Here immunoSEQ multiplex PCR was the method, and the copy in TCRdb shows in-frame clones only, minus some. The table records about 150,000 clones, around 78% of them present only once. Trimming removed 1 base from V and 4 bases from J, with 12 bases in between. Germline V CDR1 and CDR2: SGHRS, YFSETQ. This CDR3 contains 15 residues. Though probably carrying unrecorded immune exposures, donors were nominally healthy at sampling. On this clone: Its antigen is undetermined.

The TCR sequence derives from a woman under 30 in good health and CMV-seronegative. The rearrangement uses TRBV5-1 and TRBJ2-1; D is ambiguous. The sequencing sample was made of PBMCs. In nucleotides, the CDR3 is TGCGCCAGCAGCTTGTTCCTAGAGACGTACAATGAGCAGTTCTTC. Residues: CASSLFLETYNEQFF.